This T cell receptor beta chain was sequenced in a study of OX40 agonist ivuxolimab in advanced cancers. The assay was immunoSEQ multiplex PCR, and TCRdb's table has in-frame clones only and misses some. The profile shows about 22,000 clones, approximately 86% of them singletons. V was pared by 3 bases and J by 6 bases, with 14 bases between. The CDR3 has 14 amino acids. In germline, CDR1 is MNHEY, CDR2 SMNVEV (reference sequence). It was autoimmune disease history or systemic immunosuppression that excluded patients. The V call is TRBV27, the J call TRBJ1-2; D unresolved. The clonotype originates from an adult with an advanced solid tumor such as melanoma, head and neck, liver or kidney cancer. The sequenced sample was CD4+ or CD8+ T cells sorted from blood, obtained in a trial of the OX40 agonist ivuxolimab. The CDR3 spells CASSLVPASDGYTF. The CDR3 region has the DNA TGTGCCAGCAGTTTGGTACCGGCATCGGATGGCTACACCTTC.